This passage covers 5 T cell receptor beta chains from one sample sequenced in a study of cytomegalovirus exposure and HLA in healthy donors (dated by TCRdb to the late 2010s). The library was made by the immunoSEQ multiplex PCR assay. The table comes from immuneACCESS by way of TCRdb, which keeps in-frame sequences with V and J called. Part of the clones is missing from these tables; in studies checked, under half for an unresolved V gene and the rest for unknown reasons. The sample table holds about 98,000 clones, of which roughly 85% were seen once. More than 3% of the sample goes to the ten largest clones. The source material was PBMCs. The receptors come from a woman aged 30 to 39 in good health and CMV-seronegative.

DNA for the CDR3: TGTGCCATCAGTGAGTCTGGCACTAACTATGGCTACACCTTC. It translates to CAISESGTNYGYTF. The rearrangement links TRBV10-3 to TRBJ1-2; no firm D call. Trimming took 0 bases from V and 0 from J, leaving 5 bases between them. CDR1 ENHRY and CDR2 SYGVKD come from the germline V gene. The CDR3 totals 14 residues.

Here the CDR3 reads CSVESGTRVYNEQFF. For the CDR3, the DNA is TGCAGCGTTGAGAGCGGAACGAGAGTCTACAATGAGCAGTTCTTC. The chain has TRBV29-1 and TRBJ2-1; possibly TRBD2 for D (5 bases). V dropped 3 bases and J dropped 3 bases, with 15 bases sitting between them. CDR1 and CDR2 (germline): SQVTM, ANQGSEA. The CDR3 extends over 15 amino acids.

V usage is TRBV5-1 and J usage is TRBJ1-2; D not resolved. V was clipped by 0 bases and J by 4 bases, with 7 bases between them. CDR1 is SGHRS and CDR2 is YFSETQ in the germline V gene. This CDR3 spans 13 amino acids. The CDR3 DNA follows: TGCGCCAGCAGCTTGGCAGATGCCTATGGCTACACCTTC. Translated, it gives CASSLADAYGYTF.

There are a few counts of this clone. V usage is TRBV6-5 and J usage is TRBJ1-2; 7 bases are shared with TRBD1. V gave up 8 bases and J gave up 8 bases; unmatched junction bases: 8. This CDR3 has 12 amino acids. The germline V gene has CDR1 MNHEY and CDR2 SVGAGI. The CDR3 spells CASLTGSGGYTF. The CDR3 DNA is TGTGCCAGCCTGACAGGGTCGGGAGGCTACACCTTC.

J is TRBJ2-2 and V is TRBV18, with 8 bases identical to TRBD1. The trim removed 4 bases at V and 4 bases at J, leaving 5 bases unmatched. Germline V gene sequence: CDR1 KGHSH, CDR2 LQKENI. CDR3 length: 15 amino acids. The CDR3 DNA sequence: TGTGCCAGCTCACAGAAGACAGGGGTCACCGGGGAGCTGTTTTTT. Translated: CASSQKTGVTGELFF.